Following are 3 T cell receptor beta chains from one sample sequenced in a study of shared clonotypes between healthy human individuals. Profiling relied on immunoSEQ multiplex PCR, and the TCRdb table lists in-frame clones only, not all of them. The data contain about 770,000 clones, over 55% of them singletons. The sequenced sample consisted of memory CD4+ T cells sorted from blood. The subset denotes: CD45RA-negative fraction. These receptors were obtained from a woman aged 25-40 years in good health.

The genes are TRBV28 and TRBJ2-7, with 7 nucleotides matching TRBD2. The CDR3 runs to 14 residues. Unmatched junction bases numbered 6, after V lost 3 bases and J lost 4 bases. Germline V CDR1 and CDR2: MDHEN, SYDVKM. CDR3 in amino acids: CASSLEGTIYEQYF. DNA of the CDR3: TGTGCCAGCAGTTTGGAGGGGACTATTTACGAGCAGTACTTC.

This clone was counted only a few times. This chain joins TRBV2 and TRBJ2-7; 8 nucleotides agree with TRBD2. CDR3 length: 15 residues. CDR1 and CDR2 from the germline V gene are SNHLY and FYNNEI. V lost 6 bases, J lost 2 bases, and 9 bases stayed unmatched. The CDR3 loop is CASSSPSGGTYEQYF. The CDR3 nucleotides read TGTGCCAGCAGCTCCCCAAGCGGGGGTACCTACGAGCAGTACTTC.

This chain connects TRBV7-2 to TRBJ1-1; the match to TRBD1 covers 11 bases. V gave up 1 base and J gave up 5 bases; unmatched junction bases: 6. The CDR3 contains 16 residues. From germline, CDR1 is SGHTA and CDR2 FQGNSA. The CDR3 loop is CASSLEGQGVRTEAFF. CDR3 DNA sequence: TGTGCCAGCAGCTTAGAGGGACAGGGGGTTCGGACTGAAGCTTTCTTT.